Described below is a single TCR beta chain sequence and its context. The antigen remains undetermined. The CDR3 has 15 residues. With 3 bases removed from V and 8 bases from J, the gap between germline ends came to 17 bases. From germline, CDR1 is GTSNPN and CDR2 SVGIG (reference sequence). The data were taken from a study of cytomegalovirus exposure and HLA in healthy donors. Study outcomes and limitations: Later, an analysis found that common viral pathogens appeared to be linked with several of the most significant clusters.

Both 60 Vbeta primers and 13 Jbeta primers went into the PCR. Sequencing used immunoSEQ multiplex PCR; TCRdb keeps in-frame clones, though not all of them. The data hold around 130,000 clones, with 81% observed a single time. The specimen was PBMCs. The chain couples TRBV30 to TRBJ1-6, with a possible D match to TRBD1 (5 bases). This sequence originates from a woman in her forties in good health and CMV-seronegative. CDR3 bases: TGTGCCTGGAGGTCGGGGGGGATTGGGGATTCACCCCTCCACTTT. It specifies CAWRSGGIGDSPLHF.